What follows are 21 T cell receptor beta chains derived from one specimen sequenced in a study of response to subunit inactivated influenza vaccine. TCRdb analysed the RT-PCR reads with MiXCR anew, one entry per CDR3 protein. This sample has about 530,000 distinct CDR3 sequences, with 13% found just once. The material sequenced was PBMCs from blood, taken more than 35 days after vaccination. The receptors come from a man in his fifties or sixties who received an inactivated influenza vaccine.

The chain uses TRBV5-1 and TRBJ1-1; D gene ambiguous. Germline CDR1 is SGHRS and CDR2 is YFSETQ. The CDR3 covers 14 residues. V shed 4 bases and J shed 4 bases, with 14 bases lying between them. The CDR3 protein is CASSPEVGVTEAFF. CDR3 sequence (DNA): TGCGCCAGCAGCCCCGAGGTTGGTGTCACTGAAGCTTTCTTT.

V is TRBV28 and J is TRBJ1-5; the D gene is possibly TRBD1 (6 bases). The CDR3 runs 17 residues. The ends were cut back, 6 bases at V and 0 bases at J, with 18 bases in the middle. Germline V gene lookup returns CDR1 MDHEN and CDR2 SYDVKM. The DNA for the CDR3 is TGTGCCAGCAGGAATACTCGGACAGTTTATAGCAATCAGCCCCAGCATTTT. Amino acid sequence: CASRNTRTVYSNQPQHF.

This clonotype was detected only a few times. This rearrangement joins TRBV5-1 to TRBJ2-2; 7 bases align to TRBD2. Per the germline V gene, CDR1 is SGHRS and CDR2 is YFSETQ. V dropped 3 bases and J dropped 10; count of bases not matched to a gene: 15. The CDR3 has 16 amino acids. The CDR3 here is CASSWPGGTRGVELFF. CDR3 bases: TGCGCCAGCAGCTGGCCCGGGGGGACGCGCGGGGTGGAGCTGTTTTTT.

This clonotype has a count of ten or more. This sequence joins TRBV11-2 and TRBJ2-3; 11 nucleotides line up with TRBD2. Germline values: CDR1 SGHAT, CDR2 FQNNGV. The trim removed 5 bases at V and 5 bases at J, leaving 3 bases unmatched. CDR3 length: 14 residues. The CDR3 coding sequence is TGTGCCAGCAGCCTCGGACTAGCGGGAGATACGCAGTATTTT. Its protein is CASSLGLAGDTQYF.

CDR3: CASSAPGTESSYEQYF. Here the CDR3 DNA reads TGTGCCAGCAGTGCTCCCGGGACAGAAAGCTCCTACGAGCAGTACTTC. This sequence joins TRBV28 and TRBJ2-7; 7 bases fit TRBD1. The V gene's germline CDR1 is MDHEN and CDR2 SYDVKM. The CDR3 has 16 amino acids. With 5 bases clipped from V and 0 bases from J, the junction kept 10 bases outside the gene matches.

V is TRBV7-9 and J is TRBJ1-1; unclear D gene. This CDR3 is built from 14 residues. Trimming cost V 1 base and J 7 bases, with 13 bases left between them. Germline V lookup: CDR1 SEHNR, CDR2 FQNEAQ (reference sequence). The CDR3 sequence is CASSLVGSLGEAFF. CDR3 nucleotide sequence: TGTGCCAGCAGCTTAGTCGGATCGCTAGGTGAAGCTTTCTTT.

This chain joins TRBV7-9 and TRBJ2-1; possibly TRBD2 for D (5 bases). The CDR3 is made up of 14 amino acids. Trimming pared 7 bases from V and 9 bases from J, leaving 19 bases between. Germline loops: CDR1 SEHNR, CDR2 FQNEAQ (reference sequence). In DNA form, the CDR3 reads TGTGCCAGCACCCAATCCCGAAGCGCGGGTGAGCAGTTCTTC. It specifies CASTQSRSAGEQFF.

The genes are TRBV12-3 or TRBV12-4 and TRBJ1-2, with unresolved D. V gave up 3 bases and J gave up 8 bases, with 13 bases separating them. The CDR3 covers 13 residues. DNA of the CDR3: TGTGCCAGCAGTTTCACTGGGGTTCGGGGCTACACCTTC. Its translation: CASSFTGVRGYTF.

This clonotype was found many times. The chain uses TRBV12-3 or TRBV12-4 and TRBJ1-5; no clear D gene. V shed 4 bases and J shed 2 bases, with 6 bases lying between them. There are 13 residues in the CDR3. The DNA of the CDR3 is TGTGCCAGCAGTTCGGTGCGCAATCAGCCCCAGCATTTT. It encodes CASSSVRNQPQHF.

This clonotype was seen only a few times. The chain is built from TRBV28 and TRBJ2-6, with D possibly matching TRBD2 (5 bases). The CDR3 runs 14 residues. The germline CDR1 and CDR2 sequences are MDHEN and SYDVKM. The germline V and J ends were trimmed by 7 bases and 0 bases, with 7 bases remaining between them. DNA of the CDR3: TGTGCCAGCAAACGGGGCTCTGGGGCCAACGTCCTGACTTTC. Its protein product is CASKRGSGANVLTF.

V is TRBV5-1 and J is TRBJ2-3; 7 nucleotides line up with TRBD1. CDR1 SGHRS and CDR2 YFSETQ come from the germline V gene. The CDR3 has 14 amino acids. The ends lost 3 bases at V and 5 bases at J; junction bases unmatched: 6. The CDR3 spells CASSYDRAVDTQYF. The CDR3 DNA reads TGCGCCAGCAGCTACGACAGGGCGGTAGATACGCAGTATTTT.

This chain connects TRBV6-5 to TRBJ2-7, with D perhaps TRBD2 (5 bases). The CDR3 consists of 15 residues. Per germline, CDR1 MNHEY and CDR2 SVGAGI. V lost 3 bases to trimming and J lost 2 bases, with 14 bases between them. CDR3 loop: CASSYAPSGTYEQYF. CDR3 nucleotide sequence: TGTGCCAGCAGTTATGCGCCCAGCGGAACCTACGAGCAGTACTTC.

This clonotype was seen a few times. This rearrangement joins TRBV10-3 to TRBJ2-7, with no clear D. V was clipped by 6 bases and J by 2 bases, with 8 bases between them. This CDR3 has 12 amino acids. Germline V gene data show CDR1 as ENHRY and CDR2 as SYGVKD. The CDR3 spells CAISQAAYEQYF. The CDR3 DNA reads TGTGCCATCAGCCAGGCTGCCTACGAGCAGTACTTC.

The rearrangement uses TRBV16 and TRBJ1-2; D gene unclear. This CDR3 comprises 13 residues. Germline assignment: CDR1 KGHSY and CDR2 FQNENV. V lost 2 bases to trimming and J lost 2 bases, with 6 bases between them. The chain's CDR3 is CASSQIVNYGYTF. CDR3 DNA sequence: TGTGCCAGCAGCCAAATAGTCAACTATGGCTACACCTTC.

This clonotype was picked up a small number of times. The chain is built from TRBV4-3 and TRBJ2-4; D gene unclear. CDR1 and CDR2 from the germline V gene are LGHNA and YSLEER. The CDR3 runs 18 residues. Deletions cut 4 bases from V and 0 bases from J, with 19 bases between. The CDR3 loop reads CASSPRIRSDLAKNIQYF. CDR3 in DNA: TGCGCCAGCAGCCCACGGATCCGATCGGACCTAGCCAAAAACATTCAGTACTTC.

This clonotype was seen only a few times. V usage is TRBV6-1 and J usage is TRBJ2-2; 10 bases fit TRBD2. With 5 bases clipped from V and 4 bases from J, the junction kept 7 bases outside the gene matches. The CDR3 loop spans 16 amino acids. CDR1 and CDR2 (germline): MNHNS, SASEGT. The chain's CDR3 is CASSRASGSITGELFF. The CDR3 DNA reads TGTGCCAGCAGTCGCGCTAGCGGGAGTATCACCGGGGAGCTGTTTTTT.

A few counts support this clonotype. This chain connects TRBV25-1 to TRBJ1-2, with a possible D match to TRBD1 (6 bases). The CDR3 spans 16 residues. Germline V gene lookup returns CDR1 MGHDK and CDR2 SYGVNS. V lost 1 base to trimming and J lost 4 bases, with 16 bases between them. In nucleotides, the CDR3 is TGTGCCAGCAGTGAATTCGTAGGGGGGCAAGGCTATGGCTACACCTTC. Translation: CASSEFVGGQGYGYTF.

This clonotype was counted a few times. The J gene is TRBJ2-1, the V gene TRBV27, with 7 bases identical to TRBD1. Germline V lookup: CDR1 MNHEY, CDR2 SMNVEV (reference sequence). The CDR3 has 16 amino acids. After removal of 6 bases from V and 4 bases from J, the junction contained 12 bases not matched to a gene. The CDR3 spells CASRQTYRGVYNEQFF. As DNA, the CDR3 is TGTGCCAGCAGACAAACCTACAGGGGAGTGTACAATGAGCAGTTCTTC.

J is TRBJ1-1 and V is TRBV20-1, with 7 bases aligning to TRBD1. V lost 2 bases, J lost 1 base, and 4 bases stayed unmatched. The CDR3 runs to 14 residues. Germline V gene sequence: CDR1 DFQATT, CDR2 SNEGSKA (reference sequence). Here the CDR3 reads CSARQDRWNTEAFF. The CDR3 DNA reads TGCAGTGCTAGACAGGACAGGTGGAACACTGAAGCTTTCTTT.

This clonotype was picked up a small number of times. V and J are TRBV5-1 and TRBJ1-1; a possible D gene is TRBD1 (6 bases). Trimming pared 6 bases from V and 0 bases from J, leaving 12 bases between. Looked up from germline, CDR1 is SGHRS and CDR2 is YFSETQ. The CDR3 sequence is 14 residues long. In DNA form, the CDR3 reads TGCGCCAGCACCCAACAGGGTATGAACACTGAAGCTTTCTTT. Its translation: CASTQQGMNTEAFF.

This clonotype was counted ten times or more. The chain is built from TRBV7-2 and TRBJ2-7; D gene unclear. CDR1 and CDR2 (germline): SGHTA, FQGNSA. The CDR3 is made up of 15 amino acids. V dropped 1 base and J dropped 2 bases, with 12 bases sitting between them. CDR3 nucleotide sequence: TGTGCCAGCAGCTTAGATTCCCGGAGTACCTACGAGCAGTACTTC. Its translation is CASSLDSRSTYEQYF.